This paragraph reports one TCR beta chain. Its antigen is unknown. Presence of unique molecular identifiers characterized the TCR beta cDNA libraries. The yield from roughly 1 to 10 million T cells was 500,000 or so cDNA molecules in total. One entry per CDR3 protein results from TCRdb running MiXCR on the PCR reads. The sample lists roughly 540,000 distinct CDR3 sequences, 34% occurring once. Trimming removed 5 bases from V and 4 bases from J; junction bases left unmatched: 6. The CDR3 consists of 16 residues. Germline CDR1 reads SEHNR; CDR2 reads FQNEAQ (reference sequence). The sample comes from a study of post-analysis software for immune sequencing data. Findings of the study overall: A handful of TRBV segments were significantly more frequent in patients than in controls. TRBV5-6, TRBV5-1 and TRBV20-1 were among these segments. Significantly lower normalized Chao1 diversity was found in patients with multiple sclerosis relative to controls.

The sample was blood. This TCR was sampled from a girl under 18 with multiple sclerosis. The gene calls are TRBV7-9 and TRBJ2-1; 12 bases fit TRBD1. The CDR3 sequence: CASSPEGQGAYNEQFF. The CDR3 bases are TGTGCCAGCAGCCCAGAGGGACAGGGGGCTTACAATGAGCAGTTCTTC.